This T cell receptor (beta chain) was sequenced for a study of shared T cell receptors in the human thymus. The CDR3 is 14 residues long. V shed 2 bases, J shed 3 bases, and the junction held 4 bases outside the gene matches. CDR1 is MDHEN, CDR2 SYDVKM, per germline. Repertoires were generated with immunoSEQ multiplex PCR, while TCRdb's copy carries only in-frame clones and drops some. Of over 450,000 clones listed, about four fifths are singletons. The data were also submitted as part of a second study, on human thymus T cells.

Sequencing was done on a sample of thymocytes. This receptor was obtained from a boy younger than two with a congenital heart defect. This chain uses TRBV28 with TRBJ2-7; 7 bases line up with TRBD1. The CDR3 here is CASSLGTDFYEQYF. The DNA of the CDR3 is TGTGCCAGCAGTTTAGGGACAGATTTCTACGAGCAGTACTTC.